This T cell receptor (beta chain) is drawn from a study of T-cell memory formation after mild COVID-19. Study-wide results and limits: Nothing confirmed that second-wave clones peaking on day 37 were specific for SARS-CoV-2. Clones that contracted clustered mainly in CM and EM if CD4+ and in EMRA if CD8+.

Germline values: CDR1 MGHDK, CDR2 SYGVNS. There are 17 residues in the CDR3. The germline V and J ends were trimmed by 5 bases and 5 bases, with 22 bases remaining between them. This clonotype appeared a few times. Its antigen is still unknown. One entry per CDR3 protein results from TCRdb running MiXCR on the 5' RACE reads. Here the sample spans 80,000 to 130,000 distinct CDR3 sequences, around 10% being singletons. This sequence joins TRBV25-1 and TRBJ2-1; D may correspond to TRBD1 or TRBD2 (6 bases each). Sequenced: PBMCs or a T cell subset sorted from them (not recorded which). This clonotype was sampled from a man between 18 and 29 years old who had mild COVID-19 (a few samples of this study predate the infection). Cell type and time point are not known. CDR3 nucleotides: TGTGCCAGCAGTCTCCGGGGACGGGGGCGCAGGGACAATGAGCAGTTCTTC. It codes for CASSLRGRGRRDNEQFF.